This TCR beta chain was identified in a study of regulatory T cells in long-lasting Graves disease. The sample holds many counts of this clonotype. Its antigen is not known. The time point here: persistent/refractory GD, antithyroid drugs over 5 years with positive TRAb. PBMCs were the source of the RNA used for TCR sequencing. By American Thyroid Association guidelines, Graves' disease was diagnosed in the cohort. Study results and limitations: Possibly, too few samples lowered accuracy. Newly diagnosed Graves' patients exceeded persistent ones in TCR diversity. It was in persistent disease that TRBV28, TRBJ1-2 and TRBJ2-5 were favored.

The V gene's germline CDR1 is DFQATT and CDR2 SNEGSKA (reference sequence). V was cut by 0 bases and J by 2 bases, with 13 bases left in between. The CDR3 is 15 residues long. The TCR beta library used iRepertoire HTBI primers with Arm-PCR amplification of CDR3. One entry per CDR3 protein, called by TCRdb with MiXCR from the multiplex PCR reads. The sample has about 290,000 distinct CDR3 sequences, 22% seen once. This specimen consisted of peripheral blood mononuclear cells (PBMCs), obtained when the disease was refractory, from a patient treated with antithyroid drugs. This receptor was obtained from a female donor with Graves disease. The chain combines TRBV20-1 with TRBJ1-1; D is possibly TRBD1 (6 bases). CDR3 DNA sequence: TGCAGTGCTAGAGATCCCGGACAGAGCAACACTGAAGCTTTCTTT. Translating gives CSARDPGQSNTEAFF.